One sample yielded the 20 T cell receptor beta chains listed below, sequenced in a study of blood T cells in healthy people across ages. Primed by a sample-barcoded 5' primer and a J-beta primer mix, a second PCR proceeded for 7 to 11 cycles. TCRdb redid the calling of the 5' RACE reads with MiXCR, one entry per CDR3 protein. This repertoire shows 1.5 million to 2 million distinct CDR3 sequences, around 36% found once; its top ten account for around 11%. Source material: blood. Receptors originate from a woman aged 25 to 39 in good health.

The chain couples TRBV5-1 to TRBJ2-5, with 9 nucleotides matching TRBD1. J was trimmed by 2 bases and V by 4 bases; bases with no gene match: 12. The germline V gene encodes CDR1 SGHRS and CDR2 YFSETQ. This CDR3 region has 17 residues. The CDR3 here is CASSPTSMTGGQETQYF. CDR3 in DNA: TGCGCCAGCAGCCCTACTTCAATGACAGGGGGTCAAGAGACCCAGTACTTC.

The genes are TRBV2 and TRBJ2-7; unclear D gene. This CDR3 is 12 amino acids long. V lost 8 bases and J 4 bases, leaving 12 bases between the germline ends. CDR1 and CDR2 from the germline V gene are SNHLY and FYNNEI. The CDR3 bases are TGTGCCAGCTACCTCGACGTGTACGAGCAGTACTTC. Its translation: CASYLDVYEQYF.

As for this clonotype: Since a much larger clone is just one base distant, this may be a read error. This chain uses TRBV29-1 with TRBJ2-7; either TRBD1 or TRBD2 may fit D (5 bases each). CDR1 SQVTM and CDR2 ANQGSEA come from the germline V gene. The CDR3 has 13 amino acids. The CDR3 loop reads CSVGPGPRYERYF. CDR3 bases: TGCAGCGTGGGACCGGGACCAAGGTACGAGCGGTACTTC.

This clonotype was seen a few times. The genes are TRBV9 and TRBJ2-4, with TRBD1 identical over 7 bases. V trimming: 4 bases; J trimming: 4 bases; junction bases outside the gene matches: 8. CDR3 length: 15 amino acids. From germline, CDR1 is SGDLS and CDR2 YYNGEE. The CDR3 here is CASSSAGTEKNIQYF. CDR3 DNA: TGTGCCAGCAGCTCCGCCGGGACAGAGAAAAACATTCAGTACTTC.

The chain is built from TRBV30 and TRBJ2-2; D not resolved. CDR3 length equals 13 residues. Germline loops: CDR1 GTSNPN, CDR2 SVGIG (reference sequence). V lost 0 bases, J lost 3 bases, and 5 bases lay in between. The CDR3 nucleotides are TGTGCCTGGAGTGTTTTGCACACCGGGGAGCTGTTTTTT. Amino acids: CAWSVLHTGELFF.

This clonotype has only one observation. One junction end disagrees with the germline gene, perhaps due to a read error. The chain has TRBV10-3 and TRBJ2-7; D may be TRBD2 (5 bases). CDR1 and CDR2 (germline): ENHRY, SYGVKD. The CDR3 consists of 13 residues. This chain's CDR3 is CATGLESSYVQYF. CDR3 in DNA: TGTGCCACCGGACTCGAGAGCTCCTACGTGCAGTACTTC.

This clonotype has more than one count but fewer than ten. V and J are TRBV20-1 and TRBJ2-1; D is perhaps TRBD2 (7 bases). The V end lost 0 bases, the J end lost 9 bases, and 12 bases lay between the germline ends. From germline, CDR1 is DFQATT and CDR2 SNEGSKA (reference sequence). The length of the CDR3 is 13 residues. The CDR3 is CSARDRGGVEQFF. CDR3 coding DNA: TGCAGTGCTAGAGATCGAGGGGGGGTTGAGCAGTTCTTC.

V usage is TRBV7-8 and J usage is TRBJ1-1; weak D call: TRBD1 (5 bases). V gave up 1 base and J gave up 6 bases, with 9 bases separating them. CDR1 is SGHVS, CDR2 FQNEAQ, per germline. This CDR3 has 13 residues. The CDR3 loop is CASSLVGAAEAFF. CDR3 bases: TGTGCCAGCAGCTTAGTAGGGGCCGCTGAAGCTTTCTTT. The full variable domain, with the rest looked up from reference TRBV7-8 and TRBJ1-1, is GAGVSQSPRYKVAKRGQDVALRCDPISGHVSLFWYQQALGQGPEFLTYFQNEAQLDKSGLPSDRFFAERPEGSVSTLKIQRTQQEDSAVYLCASSLVGAAEAFFGQGTRLTVV.

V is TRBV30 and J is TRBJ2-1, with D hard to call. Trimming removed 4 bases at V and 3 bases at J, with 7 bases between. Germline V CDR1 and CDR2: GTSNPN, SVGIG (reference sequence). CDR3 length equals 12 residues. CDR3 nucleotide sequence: TGTGCCTGGACAGTTTTCTACAATGAGCAGTTCTTC. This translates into CAWTVFYNEQFF.

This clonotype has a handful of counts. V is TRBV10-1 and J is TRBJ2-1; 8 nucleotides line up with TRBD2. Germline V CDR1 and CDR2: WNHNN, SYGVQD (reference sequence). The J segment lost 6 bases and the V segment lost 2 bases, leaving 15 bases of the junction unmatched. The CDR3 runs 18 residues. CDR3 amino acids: CASSETPGTSGRVNEQFF. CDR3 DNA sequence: TGCGCCAGCAGTGAGACCCCCGGGACTAGTGGGAGAGTCAATGAGCAGTTCTTC.

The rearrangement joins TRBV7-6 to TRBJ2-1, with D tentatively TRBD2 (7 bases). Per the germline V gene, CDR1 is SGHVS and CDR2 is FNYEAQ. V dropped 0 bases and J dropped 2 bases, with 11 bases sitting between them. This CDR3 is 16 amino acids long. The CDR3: CASSLAGGGPYNEQFF. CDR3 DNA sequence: TGTGCCAGCAGCTTAGCGGGCGGGGGCCCCTACAATGAGCAGTTCTTC.

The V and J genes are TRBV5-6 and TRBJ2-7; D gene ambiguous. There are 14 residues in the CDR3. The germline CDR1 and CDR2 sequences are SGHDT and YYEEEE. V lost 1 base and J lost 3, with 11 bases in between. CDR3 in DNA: TGTGCCAGCAGCTTGACCGAGACAATCTACGAGCAGTACTTC. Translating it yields CASSLTETIYEQYF.

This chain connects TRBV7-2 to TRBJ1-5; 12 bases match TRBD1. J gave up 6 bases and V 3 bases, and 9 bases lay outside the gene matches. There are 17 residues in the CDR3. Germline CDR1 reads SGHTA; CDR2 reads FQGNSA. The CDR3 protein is CASSFKGTGGIGQPQHF. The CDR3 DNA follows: TGTGCCAGCAGCTTTAAAGGGACAGGGGGCATCGGTCAGCCCCAGCATTTT.

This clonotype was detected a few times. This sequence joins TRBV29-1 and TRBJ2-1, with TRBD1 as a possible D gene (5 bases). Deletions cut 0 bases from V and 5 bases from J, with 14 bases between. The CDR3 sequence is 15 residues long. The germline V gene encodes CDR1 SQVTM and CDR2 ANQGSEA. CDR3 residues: CSVEDGQGYDNEQFF. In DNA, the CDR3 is TGCAGCGTTGAAGATGGGCAGGGTTACGACAATGAGCAGTTCTTC.

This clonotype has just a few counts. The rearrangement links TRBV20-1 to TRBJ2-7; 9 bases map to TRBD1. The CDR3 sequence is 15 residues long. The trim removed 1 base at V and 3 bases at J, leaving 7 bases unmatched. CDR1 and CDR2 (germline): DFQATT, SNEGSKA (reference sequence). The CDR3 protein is CSARGFGQGIYEQYF. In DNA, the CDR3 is TGCAGTGCTAGAGGCTTTGGACAGGGGATCTACGAGCAGTACTTC.

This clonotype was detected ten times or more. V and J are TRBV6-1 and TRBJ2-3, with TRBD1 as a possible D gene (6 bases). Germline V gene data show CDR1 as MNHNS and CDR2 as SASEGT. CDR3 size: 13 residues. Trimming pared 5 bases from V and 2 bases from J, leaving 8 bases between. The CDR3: CASSTGYTDTQYF. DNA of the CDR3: TGTGCCAGCAGTACAGGGTACACAGATACGCAGTATTTT.

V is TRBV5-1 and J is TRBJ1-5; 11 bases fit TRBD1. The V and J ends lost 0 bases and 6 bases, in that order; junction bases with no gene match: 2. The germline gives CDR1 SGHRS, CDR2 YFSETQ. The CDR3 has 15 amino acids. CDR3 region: CASSLEGQGGQPQHF. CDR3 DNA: TGCGCCAGCAGCTTGGAGGGACAGGGGGGTCAGCCCCAGCATTTT.

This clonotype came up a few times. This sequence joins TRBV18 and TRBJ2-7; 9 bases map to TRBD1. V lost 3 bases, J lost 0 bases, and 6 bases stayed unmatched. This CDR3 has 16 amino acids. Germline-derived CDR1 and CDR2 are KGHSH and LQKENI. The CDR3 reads CASSPPETGGSYEQYF. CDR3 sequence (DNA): TGTGCCAGCTCACCGCCGGAGACAGGGGGCTCCTACGAGCAGTACTTC.

The DNA of the CDR3 is TGTGCCAGCAGCCAACTAAGGGCTCAGCCCCAGCATTTT. It codes for CASSQLRAQPQHF. This chain connects TRBV4-2 to TRBJ1-5; D ambiguous. The CDR3 consists of 13 residues. The germline V gene has CDR1 LGHNA and CDR2 YNFKEQ. Trimming stripped 2 bases from V and 6 bases from J, with 8 bases between.

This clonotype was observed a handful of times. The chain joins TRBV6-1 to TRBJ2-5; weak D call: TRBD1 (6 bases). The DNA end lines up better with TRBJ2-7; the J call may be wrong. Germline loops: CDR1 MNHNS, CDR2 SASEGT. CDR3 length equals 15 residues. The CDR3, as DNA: TGTGCCAGCAGCCCCCGTTTTGGGACAACTCACGAGCAGTACTTC. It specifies CASSPRFGTTHEQYF.